These T cell receptor beta chains were read from a single sample in a study of shared clonotypes between healthy human individuals. Here immunoSEQ multiplex PCR was the method, and the copy in TCRdb shows in-frame clones only, minus some. Altogether roughly 2,500,000 clones are present, over 85% being singletons, with the ten largest covering about 0.34%. Sequencing was done on a sample of naive CD4+ T cells from PBMCs. The receptors come from a man between 18 and 29 years old in good health. Some clones in this sample may be carry-over from other donors' samples. Both conserved end residues are trimmed from each CDR3. D genes are given only for firm matches.

>NA|TRBV25-1
ASSVFAVQETQY
>NA|TRBV30
AWTEANIYGYT
>NA|TRBV2
ASSDAIGLWDTEAF
>NA|TRBV18
ASSLSGTESYEQY
>NA|TRBV27
ASSATGSYGYT
>NA|TRBV2
ASRPGGAYNEQF
>NA|TRBV4-3
ASSRKAAGELF
>NA|TRBV4-2
ASSQDGVQAF
>NA|TRBV2
ASRTTGGQGQY
>NA|TRBV7-3
ASGLGRSPDTQY
>NA|TRBV28
ASSLARQPQH
>NA|TRBV7-2
ASSRTDTEAF
>NA|TRBV9
ASSGDGASMRLNTGELF
>NA|TRBV9
ASSVTSRDRGYT
>TRBD2|TRBV7-9
ASSHQRLTSGDRETQY
>NA|TRBV7-2
ASSPSLGQPQH
>NA|TRBV5-1
ASSPPGDTQY
>NA|TRBV15
ATSPGQIENTIY
>NA|TRBV5-6
ASSLFGGGEQF
>NA|TRBV6-1
ASSYGGVRNEQY
>TRBD1|TRBV6-6
ASSSQGANTEAF
>TRBD1|TRBV28
ASRLGTGSTEAF
>NA|TRBV6-5
ASSSGVGGNTIY
>TRBD2|TRBV10-1
ASSGGLAGAGNTQY
>NA|TRBV15
ATSRDGVGGGDTQY
>NA|TRBV20-1
SASRGEQF
>NA|TRBV7-9
ATRGQGVTEAF
>NA|TRBV5-1
ASSLGGYSNQPQH
>TRBD2|TRBV9
AAYLAGGENEQF
>TRBD2|TRBV6-1
ASSEQRGVYETQY
>NA|TRBV2
ASSERRSSYNEQF
>TRBD1|TRBV5-1
ASSLASSGQGAVRTGYT
>NA|TRBV28
ASSLPGQLGSPLH
>TRBD1|TRBV6-6
ASSRDRGLGEKLF
>NA|TRBV7-9
ASSKGPPITINVLT
>NA|TRBV7-2
ASSHTRQDEQF
>NA|TRBV10-3
AISLGKYEQY
>TRBD1|TRBV5-4
ASSFGTGGMETQY
>TRBD2|TRBV5-4
ASSRDYSRHNEQF
>NA|TRBV9
ASSGTVQETQY